This T cell receptor beta chain was sequenced in a study of human T cells and chemical hapten exposure. Study in general: A patient group, mainly female, showed alopecia areata, totalis or universalis. The study, taken as a whole, reports: Relative to control repertoires, expanded TCRs gave rise to significantly more large CDR3 similarity clusters.

The study's library attached unique molecular identifiers to single cDNA molecules. In TCRdb, the RACE reads were re-called with MiXCR into one record per CDR3 protein. Of roughly 380,000 distinct CDR3 sequences in the sample, about 4.8% were seen once. CDR1 is SEHNR and CDR2 is FQNEAQ in the germline V gene (reference sequence). The CDR3 has 15 amino acids. V was clipped by 4 bases and J by 6 bases, with 16 bases between them. This clonotype was observed a few times. Its antigen remains unidentified. Time point denoted: patch test 1, 2 weeks after DPC sensitization. The treatment here: therapeutic diphenylcyclopropenone sensitization with weekly scalp DPC. Blood, whole and unfractionated, served as the source for total RNA extraction.

This clonotype was sampled from a woman in her forties or fifties with alopecia areata. Some clones in this sample may be carry-over from other donors' samples. Sample: whole blood, taken in connection with sensitization to the hapten diphenylcyclopropenone (DPC). The V gene is TRBV7-9, the J gene TRBJ2-1, with a weak D call TRBD2 (5 bases). CDR3 in DNA: TGTGCCAGCAGCTATGAGCGGAAGCCACTCAATGAGCAGTTCTTC. The encoded protein is CASSYERKPLNEQFF.